These 32 T cell receptor beta chains share one sample of origin, sequenced in a study of cytomegalovirus exposure and HLA in healthy donors. It was with 60 Vbeta and 13 Jbeta primers that the PCR ran. The assay was immunoSEQ multiplex PCR, and TCRdb's table has in-frame clones only and misses some. The sample includes fewer than 100,000 clones, 77% of them seen just once. Sequencing input: PBMCs. The source of these receptors is a female donor in good health and CMV-seronegative.

The genes are TRBV5-4 and TRBJ1-2; 9 positions agree with TRBD1. The junction had 12 bases not matched to a gene; V was cut back by 6 bases and J by 0 bases. The CDR3 sequence is 17 residues long. Germline CDR1 is SGHNT and CDR2 is YYREEE (reference sequence). CDR3 in amino acids: CASKGEGTGPSNYGYTF. DNA of the CDR3: TGTGCCAGCAAGGGGGAAGGGACAGGGCCCTCTAACTATGGCTACACCTTC.

V usage is TRBV18 and J usage is TRBJ2-3, with a weak D call TRBD2 (6 bases). In germline, CDR1 is KGHSH, CDR2 LQKENI. V lost 3 bases to trimming and J lost 4 bases, with 8 bases between them. The CDR3 length is 13 residues. The chain's CDR3 is CASSPTSSDTQYF. CDR3 nucleotide sequence: TGTGCCAGCTCACCGACTAGTTCAGATACGCAGTATTTT.

This clone was counted once. The chain couples TRBV9 to TRBJ2-3; TRBD2 matches 14 bases. V was pared by 3 bases and J by 6 bases, with 9 bases of the junction left unmatched. There are 17 residues in the CDR3. Germline assignment: CDR1 SGDLS and CDR2 YYNGEE. This chain's CDR3 is CASSAHRLAGGWDTQYF. The CDR3 nucleotides read TGTGCCAGCAGCGCCCACCGACTAGCGGGAGGGTGGGATACGCAGTATTTT.

The V gene is TRBV5-1, the J gene TRBJ2-7; a weak D match, TRBD1 (6 bases). With 6 bases removed from V and 2 bases from J, the gap between germline ends came to 12 bases. The CDR3 totals 13 residues. The germline CDR1 and CDR2 sequences are SGHRS and YFSETQ. The CDR3 DNA reads as TGCGCCAGCAAGGCAGGGGCAGCCTACGAGCAGTACTTC. This codes for CASKAGAAYEQYF.

The rearrangement joins TRBV2 to TRBJ2-5; 8 bases are a match to TRBD1. V trimming: 5 bases; J trimming: 5 bases; junction bases outside the gene matches: 4. The CDR3 loop spans 13 amino acids. From germline, CDR1 is SNHLY and CDR2 FYNNEI. The CDR3 sequence: CASSTDRDETQYF. The CDR3 region has the DNA TGTGCCAGCAGTACGGACAGGGATGAGACCCAGTACTTC.

This chain links TRBV6-5 with TRBJ2-1; 9 bases match TRBD2. Germline trimming cut 3 bases from V and 2 bases from J; bases unmatched to any gene: 2. The CDR3 spans 15 residues. Germline CDR1 MNHEY, CDR2 SVGAGI. The CDR3 coding sequence is TGTGCCAGCAGTTATAGCGGGAGAGCCTACAATGAGCAGTTCTTC. Translated, it gives CASSYSGRAYNEQFF.

V usage is TRBV5-1 and J usage is TRBJ1-6; the D is unclear. This CDR3 is 16 amino acids long. The V end was cut by 0 bases, the J end by 6 bases, with 13 bases between. Germline V gene sequence: CDR1 SGHRS, CDR2 YFSETQ. CDR3 sequence reads: CASSLAISQVNSPLHF. The CDR3, as DNA: TGCGCCAGCAGCTTGGCCATTTCTCAGGTTAATTCACCCCTCCACTTT.

Comment on this clone: Compared with germline, one end of the junction differs, possibly owing to a read error. The V gene is TRBV18, the J gene TRBJ1-1, with a possible D match to TRBD1 (5 bases). The CDR3 extends over 13 amino acids. CDR1 is KGHSH and CDR2 is LQKENI in the germline V gene. The CDR3 coding sequence is TGTGCCAGCTCACCACCGGGACTCCCTGAGGCTTTCTTT. Translated: CASSPPGLPEAFF.

The chain couples TRBV21-1 to TRBJ2-5; the table's D gene call, TRBD1, was not cross checked with the DNA. TRBV21-1 constitutes a pseudogene. The CDR3 loop spans 16 amino acids. The CDR3 nucleotides are TGTGCCAGCAGCAAAAGTCTGGGACAGGGGGGAGAGACCCAGTACTTC. As protein: CASSKSLGQGGETQYF.

This clone occurred once. The V call is TRBV2, the J call TRBJ2-3; 9 bases are shared with TRBD2. Germline values: CDR1 SNHLY, CDR2 FYNNEI. This CDR3 has 15 residues. J lost 9 bases, V lost 8 bases, and 15 bases had no gene match. CDR3 region: CASDARASGDETQYF. Here the CDR3 DNA reads TGTGCCAGCGACGCTAGAGCTAGCGGGGATGAAACGCAGTATTTT. The complete variable domain, with remaining parts taken from reference TRBV2 and TRBJ2-3, reads EPEVTQTPSHQVTQMGQEVILRCVPISNHLYFYWYRQILGQKVEFLVSFYNNEISEKSEIFDDQFSVERPDGSNFTLKIRSTKLEDSAMYFCASDARASGDETQYFGPGTRLTVL.

The CDR3 reads CASSRRTALNYGYTF. CDR3 in DNA: TGTGCCAGCAGCCGACGGACAGCCTTGAACTATGGCTACACCTTC. The rearrangement joins TRBV5-4 to TRBJ1-2, with D tentatively TRBD1 (6 bases). The CDR3 is made up of 15 amino acids. V lost 4 bases to trimming and J lost 2 bases, with 15 bases between them. Germline loops: CDR1 SGHNT, CDR2 YYREEE (reference sequence).

This chain uses TRBV7-2 with TRBJ2-7, with 7 bases identical to TRBD2. Germline values: CDR1 SGHTA, CDR2 FQGNSA. The CDR3 extends over 14 amino acids. Germline trimming cut 5 bases from V and 3 bases from J; bases unmatched to any gene: 7. CDR3 protein: CASSREDRGYEQYF. The CDR3 DNA sequence: TGTGCCAGCAGCCGGGAGGATAGGGGCTACGAGCAGTACTTC.

Here the CDR3 reads CASSRRNNRVSGANVLTF. Here the CDR3 DNA reads TGTGCCAGCAGCCGGAGAAACAACAGGGTCTCTGGGGCCAACGTCCTGACTTTC. V is TRBV7-9 and J is TRBJ2-6; perhaps TRBD1 as D (6 bases). This CDR3 comprises 18 residues. Trimming took 5 bases from V and 0 from J, leaving 17 bases between them. Germline V lookup: CDR1 SEHNR, CDR2 FQNEAQ (reference sequence).

This sequence joins TRBV6-1 and TRBJ1-4, with a possible D match to TRBD1 (6 bases). Germline lookup yields CDR1 MNHNS and CDR2 SASEGT. V was shortened by 5 bases and J by 10 bases, with 17 bases between the two germline ends. The CDR3 totals 14 residues. The CDR3 here is CASSKDWTEGKLFF. CDR3 DNA sequence: TGTGCCAGCAGTAAGGATTGGACAGAGGGAAAACTGTTTTTT.

The CDR3 here is CASTGQGSAEQYF. In DNA, the CDR3 is TGTGCCAGCACAGGGCAGGGATCCGCCGAGCAGTACTTC. V usage is TRBV11-2 and J usage is TRBJ2-7, with a possible D match to TRBD1 (5 bases). V lost 7 bases, J lost 6 bases, and 16 bases lay in between. The CDR3 length is 13 residues. Germline assignment: CDR1 SGHAT and CDR2 FQNNGV. Full variable domain (outside the CDR3, taken from reference TRBV11-2 and TRBJ2-7): EAGVAQSPRYKIIEKRQSVAFWCNPISGHATLYWYQQILGQGPKLLIQFQNNGVVDDSQLPKDRFSAERLKGVDSTLKIQPAKLEDSAVYLCASTGQGSAEQYFGPGTRLTVT.

The chain couples TRBV28 to TRBJ1-2; D is uncertain. Germline loops: CDR1 MDHEN, CDR2 SYDVKM. Trimming shortened V by 2 bases and J by 8 bases, and 12 bases separated the two germline ends. The CDR3 spans 13 residues. CDR3 coding DNA: TGTGCCAGCAGTTTAGGGCGGGGATGGGGCTACACCTTC. Amino acids: CASSLGRGWGYTF.

The V and J genes are TRBV30 and TRBJ1-5, with 12 nucleotides matching TRBD1. This CDR3 is 15 amino acids long. Germline trimming cut 2 bases from V and 6 bases from J; bases unmatched to any gene: 5. CDR1 is GTSNPN and CDR2 is SVGIG in the germline V gene (reference sequence). The CDR3 sequence is CAWSFGTGGGQPQHF. For the CDR3, the DNA is TGTGCCTGGAGTTTCGGGACAGGGGGCGGTCAGCCCCAGCATTTT.

This chain joins TRBV7-2 and TRBJ1-1, with a weak D call TRBD1 (5 bases). V was clipped by 6 bases and J by 0 bases, with 8 bases between them. Germline CDR1 is SGHTA and CDR2 is FQGNSA. CDR3 length equals 13 residues. This CDR3 is CASRGQMNTEAFF. CDR3 nucleotides: TGTGCCAGCAGAGGACAAATGAACACTGAAGCTTTCTTT.

This chain connects TRBV5-4 to TRBJ2-5, with TRBD1 identical over 7 bases. The germline gives CDR1 SGHNT, CDR2 YYREEE (reference sequence). Trimming removed 1 base from V and 4 bases from J; junction bases left unmatched: 4. This CDR3 is 14 amino acids long. The chain's CDR3 is CASSLKQGRETQYF. The CDR3 DNA reads TGTGCCAGCAGCTTGAAACAGGGGCGAGAGACCCAGTACTTC.

This clone occurred once. This chain connects TRBV2 to TRBJ1-4; D possibly corresponds to TRBD1 (5 bases). The V and J ends lost 4 bases and 7 bases respectively, with 16 bases between them. CDR3 length: 15 amino acids. Germline CDR1 SNHLY, CDR2 FYNNEI. CDR3 in DNA: TGTGCCAGCAGTGGCCAGGGAGGAAGAGCTGAAAAACTGTTTTTT. Amino acids: CASSGQGGRAEKLFF.

This clone was seen only a few times. The V gene is TRBV7-9, the J gene TRBJ1-1; 9 positions match TRBD1. V lost 4 bases, J lost 5 bases, and 5 bases stayed unmatched. The germline CDR1 and CDR2 sequences are SEHNR and FQNEAQ (reference sequence). The CDR3 has 14 residues. CDR3 residues: CASSSQGARTEAFF. The DNA of the CDR3 is TGTGCCAGCAGCTCACAGGGGGCGAGGACTGAAGCTTTCTTT. The full variable domain, completed using reference TRBV7-9 and TRBJ1-1, is DTGVSQNPRHKITKRGQNVTFRCDPISEHNRLYWYRQTLGQGPEFLTYFQNEAQLEKSRLLSDRFSAERPKGSFSTLEIQRTEQGDSAMYLCASSSQGARTEAFFGQGTRLTVV.

This clone has only a few counts. This chain joins TRBV6-5 and TRBJ2-7; the match to TRBD1 covers 7 bases. Trimming at V came to 6 bases and at J to 3 bases, leaving 8 bases not matched to a gene. The germline CDR1 and CDR2 sequences are MNHEY and SVGAGI. The CDR3 is 14 amino acids. For the CDR3, the DNA is TGTGCCAGCAGCCCAGCCGGGACAGACTACGAGCAGTACTTC. This encodes CASSPAGTDYEQYF.

CDR3 DNA sequence: TGTGCCAGCAGCGATTCCTCCGACAGGGAAAACTCTGGGGCCAACGTCCTGACTTTC. This codes for CASSDSSDRENSGANVLTF. The chain is built from TRBV5-6 and TRBJ2-6; the match to TRBD1 covers 7 bases. Unmatched junction bases numbered 13, after V lost 4 bases and J lost 0 bases. Germline CDR1 reads SGHDT; CDR2 reads YYEEEE. The CDR3 consists of 19 residues.

The rearrangement links TRBV6-1 to TRBJ2-6; D is uncertain. V was trimmed by 6 bases and J by 0 bases, leaving 3 bases between them. The germline gives CDR1 MNHNS, CDR2 SASEGT. This CDR3 is 13 amino acids long. The CDR3 region has the DNA TGTGCCAGCAGGTACTCTGGGGCCAACGTCCTGACTTTC. It encodes CASRYSGANVLTF.

This chain joins TRBV7-3 and TRBJ2-3; 9 bases are shared with TRBD1. J was trimmed by 0 bases and V by 9 bases; bases with no gene match: 4. CDR1 is SGHTA, CDR2 FQGTGA, per germline. The CDR3 is 14 amino acids. CDR3 region: CASGTGLSTDTQYF. The DNA of the CDR3 is TGTGCCAGTGGGACAGGGCTTAGCACAGATACGCAGTATTTT.

This chain links TRBV5-1 with TRBJ2-7; 7 nucleotides agree with TRBD1. In germline, CDR1 is SGHRS, CDR2 YFSETQ. CDR3 length: 14 residues. V lost 2 bases to trimming and J lost 4 bases; unmatched junction nucleotides: 6. The CDR3 spells CASSLEGAGYEQYF. CDR3 sequence (DNA): TGCGCCAGCAGCTTAGAGGGGGCAGGATACGAGCAGTACTTC.

The chain couples TRBV5-4 to TRBJ2-1; the D gene is possibly TRBD2 (6 bases). The CDR3 has 15 residues. The V gene's germline CDR1 is SGHNT and CDR2 YYREEE (reference sequence). The germline V and J ends were trimmed by 4 bases and 0 bases, with 11 bases remaining between them. As DNA, the CDR3 is TGTGCCAGCAGCCCCGGGGGATCCTCCTACAATGAGCAGTTCTTC. Its protein is CASSPGGSSYNEQFF.

The chain employs TRBV6-1 and TRBJ1-2; D ambiguous. V gave up 5 bases and J gave up 7 bases, with 17 bases separating them. This CDR3 has 14 amino acids. Germline CDR1 is MNHNS and CDR2 is SASEGT. The CDR3 region is CASSSGGLVGGYTF. DNA for the CDR3: TGTGCCAGCAGTTCGGGAGGGCTAGTCGGTGGCTACACCTTC.

The chain uses TRBV9 and TRBJ2-7; perhaps TRBD1 as D (6 bases). The length of the CDR3 is 16 residues. CDR1 SGDLS and CDR2 YYNGEE come from the germline V gene. Trimming cost V 0 bases and J 4 bases, with 17 bases left between them. The CDR3, as DNA: TGTGCCAGCAGCGTAGCTTCGACAGGTAGTAATTACGAGCAGTACTTC. Protein product: CASSVASTGSNYEQYF.

This chain connects TRBV2 to TRBJ2-2; 10 bases agree with TRBD1. V lost 8 bases, J lost 0 bases, and 6 bases stayed unmatched. Germline V gene sequence: CDR1 SNHLY, CDR2 FYNNEI. The CDR3 extends over 16 amino acids. CDR3 protein: CASGGDRGANTGELFF. The CDR3 region has the DNA TGTGCCAGCGGGGGGGACAGGGGCGCGAACACCGGGGAGCTGTTTTTT.

The chain recombines TRBV7-8 with TRBJ1-2, with 9 bases matching TRBD1. V dropped 1 base and J dropped 6; count of bases not matched to a gene: 6. Germline V CDR1 and CDR2: SGHVS, FQNEAQ. There are 15 residues in the CDR3. The CDR3: CASSLDRGQVDGYTF. The CDR3 DNA reads TGTGCCAGCAGCTTAGACAGGGGGCAGGTTGATGGCTACACCTTC.

This chain joins TRBV27 and TRBJ1-6, with 8 bases lining up with TRBD1. Trimming took 5 bases from V and 7 from J; bases not matched to a gene: 7. CDR3 length equals 15 residues. Germline CDR1 and CDR2: MNHEY and SMNVEV (reference sequence). CDR3 DNA sequence: TGTGCCAGCAGTGCGGACAGGGCGAGAAATTCACCCCTCCACTTT. This gives the protein CASSADRARNSPLHF.